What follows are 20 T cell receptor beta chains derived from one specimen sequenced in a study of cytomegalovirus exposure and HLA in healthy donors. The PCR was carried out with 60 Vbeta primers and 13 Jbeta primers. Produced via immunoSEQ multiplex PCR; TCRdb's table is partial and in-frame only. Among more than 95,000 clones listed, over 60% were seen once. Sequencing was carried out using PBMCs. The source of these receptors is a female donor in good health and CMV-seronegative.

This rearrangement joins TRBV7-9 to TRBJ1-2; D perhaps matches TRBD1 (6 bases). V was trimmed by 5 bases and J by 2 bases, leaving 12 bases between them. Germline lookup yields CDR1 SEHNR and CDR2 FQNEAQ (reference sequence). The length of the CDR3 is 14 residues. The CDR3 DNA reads TGTGCCAGCAGCCTGAATACAGGGAACTATGGCTACACCTTC. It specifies CASSLNTGNYGYTF.

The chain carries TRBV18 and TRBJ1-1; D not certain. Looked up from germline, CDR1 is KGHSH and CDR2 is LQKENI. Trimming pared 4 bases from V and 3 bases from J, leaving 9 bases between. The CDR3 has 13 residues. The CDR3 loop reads CASSQNIHTEAFF. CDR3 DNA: TGTGCCAGCTCACAAAACATTCACACTGAAGCTTTCTTT.

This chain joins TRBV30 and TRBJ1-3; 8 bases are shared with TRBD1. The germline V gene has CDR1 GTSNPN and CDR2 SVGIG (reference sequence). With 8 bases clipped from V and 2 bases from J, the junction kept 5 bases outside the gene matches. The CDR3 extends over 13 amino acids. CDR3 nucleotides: TGTGCCGGACAGGGAGAACCTGGAAACACCATATATTTT. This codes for CAGQGEPGNTIYF.

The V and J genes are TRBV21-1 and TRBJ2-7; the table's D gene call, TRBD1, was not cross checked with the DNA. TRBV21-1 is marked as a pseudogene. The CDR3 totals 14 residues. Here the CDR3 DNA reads TGTGCCAGCAGAGCCAGGGCAGGGGAGTACGAGCAGTACTTC. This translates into CASRARAGEYEQYF.

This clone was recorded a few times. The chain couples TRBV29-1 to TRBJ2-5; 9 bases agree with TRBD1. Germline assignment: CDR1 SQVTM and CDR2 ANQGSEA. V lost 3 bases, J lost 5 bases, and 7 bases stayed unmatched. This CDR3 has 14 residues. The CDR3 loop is CSVEGTGSAETQYF. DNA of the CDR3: TGCAGCGTTGAGGGGACAGGGTCAGCGGAGACCCAGTACTTC.

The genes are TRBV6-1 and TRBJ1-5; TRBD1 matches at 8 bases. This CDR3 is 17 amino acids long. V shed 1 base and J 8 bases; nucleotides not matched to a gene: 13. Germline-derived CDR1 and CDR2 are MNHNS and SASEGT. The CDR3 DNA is TGTGCCAGCAGTGAAGGGGGTGCAGGGGGCAGGTTGGAGCCCCAGCATTTT. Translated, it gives CASSEGGAGGRLEPQHF.

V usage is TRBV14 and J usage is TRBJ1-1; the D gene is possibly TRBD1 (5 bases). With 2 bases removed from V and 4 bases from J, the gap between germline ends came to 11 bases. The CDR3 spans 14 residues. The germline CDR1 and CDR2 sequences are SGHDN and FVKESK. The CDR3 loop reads CASSQRGRTTEAFF. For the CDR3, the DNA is TGTGCCAGCAGCCAACGGGGGAGGACCACTGAAGCTTTCTTT.

CDR3 nucleotide sequence: TGTGCCAGCAGCTTGGCCCCCAGGCCCCCCAATGGCTACACCTTC. Translating it yields CASSLAPRPPNGYTF. The chain joins TRBV5-5 to TRBJ1-2; no firm D call. Looked up from germline, CDR1 is SGHKS and CDR2 is YYEKEE (reference sequence). The CDR3 is 15 residues long. V was clipped by 0 bases and J by 6 bases, with 15 bases between them.

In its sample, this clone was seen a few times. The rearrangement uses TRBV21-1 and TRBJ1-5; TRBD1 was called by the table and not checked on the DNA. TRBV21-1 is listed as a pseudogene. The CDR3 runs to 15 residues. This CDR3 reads CASRESARAYQPQHF. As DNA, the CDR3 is TGTGCCAGCAGGGAGAGCGCCAGGGCCTATCAGCCCCAGCATTTT.

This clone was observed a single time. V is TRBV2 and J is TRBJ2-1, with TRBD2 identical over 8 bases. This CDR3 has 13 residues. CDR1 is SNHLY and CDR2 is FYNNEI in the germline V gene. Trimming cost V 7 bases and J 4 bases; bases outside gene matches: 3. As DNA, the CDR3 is TGTGCCAGCAAACCTAGCGGGTACAATGAGCAGTTCTTC. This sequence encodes CASKPSGYNEQFF. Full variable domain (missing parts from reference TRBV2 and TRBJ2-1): EPEVTQTPSHQVTQMGQEVILRCVPISNHLYFYWYRQILGQKVEFLVSFYNNEISEKSEIFDDQFSVERPDGSNFTLKIRSTKLEDSAMYFCASKPSGYNEQFFGPGTRLTVL.

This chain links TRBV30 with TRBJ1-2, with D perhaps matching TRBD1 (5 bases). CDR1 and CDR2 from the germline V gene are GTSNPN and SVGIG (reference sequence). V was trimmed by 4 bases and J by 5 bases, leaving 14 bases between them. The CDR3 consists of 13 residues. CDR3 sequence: CAWTRTGGYGYTF. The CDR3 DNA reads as TGTGCCTGGACCCGGACCGGGGGTTATGGCTACACCTTC. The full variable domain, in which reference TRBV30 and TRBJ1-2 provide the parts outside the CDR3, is SQTIHQWPATLVQPVGSPLSLECTVEGTSNPNLYWYRQAAGRGLQLLFYSVGIGQISSEVPQNLSASRPQDRQFILSSKKLLLSDSGFYLCAWTRTGGYGYTFGSGTRLTVV.

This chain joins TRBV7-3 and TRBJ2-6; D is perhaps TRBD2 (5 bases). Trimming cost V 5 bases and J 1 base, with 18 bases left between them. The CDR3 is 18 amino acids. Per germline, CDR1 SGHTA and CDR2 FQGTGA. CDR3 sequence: CASSPNRISGSGANVLTF. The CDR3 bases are TGTGCCAGCAGCCCCAATCGGATTTCGGGGTCTGGGGCCAACGTCCTGACTTTC. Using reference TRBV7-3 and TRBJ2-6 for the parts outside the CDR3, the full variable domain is GAGVSQTPSNKVTEKGKYVELRCDPISGHTALYWYRQSLGQGPEFLIYFQGTGAADDSGLPNDRFFAVRPEGSVSTLKIQRTERGDSAVYLCASSPNRISGSGANVLTFGAGSRLTVL.

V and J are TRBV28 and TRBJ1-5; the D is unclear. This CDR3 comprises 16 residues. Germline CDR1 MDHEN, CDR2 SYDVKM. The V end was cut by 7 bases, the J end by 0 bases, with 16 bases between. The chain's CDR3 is CASTGRWQVSNQPQHF. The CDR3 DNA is TGTGCCAGCACCGGTCGGTGGCAGGTTAGCAATCAGCCCCAGCATTTT.

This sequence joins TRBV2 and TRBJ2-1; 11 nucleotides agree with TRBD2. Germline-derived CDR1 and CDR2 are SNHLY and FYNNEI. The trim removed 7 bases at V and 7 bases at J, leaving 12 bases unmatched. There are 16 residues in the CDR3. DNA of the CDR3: TGTGCCAGCACCGAACTACTAGCGGGAGAAGGAAATGAGCAGTTCTTC. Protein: CASTELLAGEGNEQFF.

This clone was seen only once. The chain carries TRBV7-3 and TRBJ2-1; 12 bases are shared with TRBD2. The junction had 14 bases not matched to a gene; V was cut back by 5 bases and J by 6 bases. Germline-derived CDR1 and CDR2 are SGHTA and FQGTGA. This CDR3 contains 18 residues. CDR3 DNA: TGTGCCAGCAGCCCCATCCTGACTAGCGGGAGCCTTGGCAATGAGCAGTTCTTC. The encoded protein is CASSPILTSGSLGNEQFF.

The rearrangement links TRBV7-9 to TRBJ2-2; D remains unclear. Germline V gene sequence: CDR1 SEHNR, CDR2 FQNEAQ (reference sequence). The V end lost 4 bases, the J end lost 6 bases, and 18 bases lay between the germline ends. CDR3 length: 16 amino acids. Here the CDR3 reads CASSSESAPRSGELFF. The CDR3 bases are TGTGCCAGCAGCTCAGAATCCGCCCCCCGTTCCGGGGAGCTGTTTTTT.

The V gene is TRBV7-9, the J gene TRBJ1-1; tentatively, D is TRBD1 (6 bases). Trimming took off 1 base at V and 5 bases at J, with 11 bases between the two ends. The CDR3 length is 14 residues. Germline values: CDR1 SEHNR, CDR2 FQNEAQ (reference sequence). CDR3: CASSLEGGGTEAFF. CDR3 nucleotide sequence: TGTGCCAGCAGCTTAGAAGGGGGTGGTACTGAAGCTTTCTTT.

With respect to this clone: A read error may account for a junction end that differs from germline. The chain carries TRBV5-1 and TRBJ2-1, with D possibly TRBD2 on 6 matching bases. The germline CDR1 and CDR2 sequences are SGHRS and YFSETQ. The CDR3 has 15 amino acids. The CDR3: CASSRGVSSYNEQLF. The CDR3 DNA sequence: TGCGCCAGCAGCCGCGGGGTTAGCTCCTACAATGAGCAGCTCTTC.

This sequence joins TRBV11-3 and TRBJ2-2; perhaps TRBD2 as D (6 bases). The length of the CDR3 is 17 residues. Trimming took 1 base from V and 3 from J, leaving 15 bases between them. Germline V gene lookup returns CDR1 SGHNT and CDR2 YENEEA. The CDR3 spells CASSLGSWRGDTGELFF. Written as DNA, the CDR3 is TGTGCCAGCAGCTTAGGGAGTTGGCGCGGGGACACCGGGGAGCTGTTTTTT.

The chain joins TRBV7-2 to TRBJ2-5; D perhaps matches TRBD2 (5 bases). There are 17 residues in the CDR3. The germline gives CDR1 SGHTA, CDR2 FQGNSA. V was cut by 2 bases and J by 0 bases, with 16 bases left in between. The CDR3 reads CASSLYLIRRNQETQYF. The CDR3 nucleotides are TGTGCCAGCAGCTTATACCTCATCAGGAGGAACCAAGAGACCCAGTACTTC.